This passage covers 30 T cell receptor beta chains from one sample sequenced in a study of blood T cell repertoires in COVID-19. TCRdb's copy holds only in-frame clones and misses some; the assay was immunoSEQ multiplex PCR. The data show roughly 200,000 clones, with 80% to 90% seen just once and over 9.5% held by the top ten. The sequencing sample was made of peripheral blood. The source is a human donor with active or convalescent COVID-19. The donor label of this sample is uncertain.

The chain combines TRBV7-9 with TRBJ1-5, with a weak D call TRBD1 (5 bases). V lost 6 bases, J lost 2 bases, and 14 bases lay in between. Germline CDR1 is SEHNR and CDR2 is FQNEAQ (reference sequence). This CDR3 is 15 amino acids long. The CDR3 is CASSAGGLGNQPQHF. For the CDR3, the DNA is TGTGCCAGCAGTGCCGGGGGTTTGGGCAATCAGCCCCAGCATTTT.

CDR3 sequence (DNA): TGTGCCAGCAGCTCCCAGCGGGGAACTTACAATGAGCAGTTCTTC. Its protein is CASSSQRGTYNEQFF. The chain couples TRBV7-2 to TRBJ2-1, with TRBD2 matching over 7 bases. The CDR3 extends over 15 amino acids. J lost 4 bases, V lost 4 bases, and 7 bases had no gene match. Germline V gene lookup returns CDR1 SGHTA and CDR2 FQGNSA.

The V and J genes are TRBV30 and TRBJ2-3, with D uncertain. The CDR3 contains 13 residues. Trimming shortened V by 4 bases and J by 1 base, and 9 bases separated the two germline ends. Germline V gene data show CDR1 as GTSNPN and CDR2 as SVGIG (reference sequence). The CDR3 protein is CAWIAAGTDTQYF. The CDR3 coding sequence is TGTGCCTGGATCGCGGCGGGCACAGATACGCAGTATTTT.

This clone was recorded a few times. The rearrangement joins TRBV11-2 to TRBJ1-5; 8 bases fit TRBD1. The junction had 5 bases not matched to a gene; V was cut back by 2 bases and J by 5 bases. Germline CDR1 and CDR2: SGHAT and FQNNGV. There are 15 residues in the CDR3. CDR3 in amino acids: CASSLQGQVYQPQHF. CDR3 sequence (DNA): TGTGCCAGCAGCTTACAGGGACAGGTGTATCAGCCCCAGCATTTT. Drawing the rest from reference TRBV11-2 and TRBJ1-5, the complete variable domain is EAGVAQSPRYKIIEKRQSVAFWCNPISGHATLYWYQQILGQGPKLLIQFQNNGVVDDSQLPKDRFSAERLKGVDSTLKIQPAKLEDSAVYLCASSLQGQVYQPQHFGDGTRLSIL.

The chain is built from TRBV7-2 and TRBJ2-1; TRBD2 agrees at 9 bases. The CDR3 consists of 15 residues. CDR1 and CDR2 (germline): SGHTA, FQGNSA. V lost 7 bases, J lost 7 bases, and 11 bases stayed unmatched. The DNA of the CDR3 is TGTGCCAGCATCCTATTAGGGCGGGGGGGGAATGAGCAGTTCTTC. This gives the protein CASILLGRGGNEQFF.

The gene calls are TRBV7-9 and TRBJ2-7; weak D call: TRBD1 (5 bases). Germline V gene sequence: CDR1 SEHNR, CDR2 FQNEAQ (reference sequence). The CDR3 loop spans 12 amino acids. Trimming left V 5 bases short and J 4 bases short, with 9 bases between. The CDR3 coding sequence is TGTGCCAGCAGCCCCTCAGGGTACGAGCAGTACTTC. Protein sequence: CASSPSGYEQYF.

The genes are TRBV21-1 and TRBJ2-5; TRBD1, the table's D call, was not compared with the DNA. TRBV21-1 is a documented pseudogene. This CDR3 spans 14 amino acids. The CDR3 loop is CASKVTANQETQYF. In nucleotides, the CDR3 is TGTGCCAGCAAGGTGACAGCTAATCAAGAGACCCAGTACTTC.

The chain couples TRBV10-3 to TRBJ2-5, with TRBD1 identical over 8 bases. This CDR3 has 13 residues. The V gene's germline CDR1 is ENHRY and CDR2 SYGVKD. The junction had 6 bases not matched to a gene; V was cut back by 5 bases and J by 7 bases. The CDR3 here is CAISFSDRATQYF. For the CDR3, the DNA is TGTGCCATCAGTTTTTCGGACAGGGCGACCCAGTACTTC.

The rearrangement uses TRBV5-6 and TRBJ2-7, with 11 bases that match TRBD2. Per germline, CDR1 SGHDT and CDR2 YYEEEE. J gave up 4 bases and V 4 bases, and 10 bases lay outside the gene matches. This CDR3 region has 16 residues. CDR3 bases: TGTGCCAGCAGCCCGAGGGGACTAGCGGTGGGATACGAGCAGTACTTC. This codes for CASSPRGLAVGYEQYF.

The chain joins TRBV7-2 to TRBJ2-7, with 8 bases that match TRBD2. Trimming took 1 base from V and 3 from J; bases not matched to a gene: 5. CDR1 SGHTA and CDR2 FQGNSA come from the germline V gene. The CDR3 loop spans 15 amino acids. The CDR3 DNA reads as TGTGCCAGCAGCTTAGACCAGGGGACTAGCTACGAGCAGTACTTC. It translates to CASSLDQGTSYEQYF.

The chain links TRBV2 to TRBJ2-1, with 10 bases matching TRBD2. V lost 4 bases and J lost 9; bases outside the gene matches: 6. The CDR3 runs 14 residues. Germline V gene lookup returns CDR1 SNHLY and CDR2 FYNNEI. This CDR3 reads CASSALAGASEQFF. CDR3 DNA: TGTGCCAGCAGTGCCCTAGCGGGAGCGAGTGAGCAGTTCTTC.

V usage is TRBV6-5 and J usage is TRBJ2-3; D gene ambiguous. The length of the CDR3 is 12 residues. Trimming removed 5 bases at V and 6 bases at J, with 9 bases between. Germline-derived CDR1 and CDR2 are MNHEY and SVGAGI. DNA for the CDR3: TGTGCCAGCAGTCCCCCCGGGGATACGCAGTATTTT. This sequence encodes CASSPPGDTQYF.

The DNA for the CDR3 is TGTGCCAGCAGCCCAGAGACAGGGGGAAGGACCGGGGAGCTGTTTTTT. Translating gives CASSPETGGRTGELFF. The V and J genes are TRBV5-8 and TRBJ2-2; TRBD1 aligns across 9 bases. Trimming removed 4 bases from V and 5 bases from J; junction bases left unmatched: 9. Germline CDR1 is SGHTS and CDR2 is YDEGEE. This CDR3 region has 16 residues.

The V gene is TRBV10-3, the J gene TRBJ2-7, with 7 bases fitting TRBD1. Germline V gives CDR1 ENHRY, CDR2 SYGVKD. V trimming: 0 bases; J trimming: 6 bases; junction bases outside the gene matches: 5. The CDR3 covers 14 residues. The CDR3 region is CAISESDRAIEQYF. CDR3 DNA sequence: TGTGCCATCAGTGAGTCTGACAGGGCAATCGAGCAGTACTTC.

V gene TRBV19 combines with J gene TRBJ2-2; 10 bases line up with TRBD1. With 7 bases clipped from V and 2 bases from J, the junction kept 4 bases outside the gene matches. CDR1 and CDR2 (germline): LNHDA, SQIVND (reference sequence). This CDR3 has 15 amino acids. CDR3 sequence (DNA): TGTGCCAGTATGGCGACAGGGGGCAACACCGGGGAGCTGTTTTTT. It encodes CASMATGGNTGELFF.

The chain joins TRBV19 to TRBJ2-3; 8 positions agree with TRBD2. Germline CDR1 and CDR2: LNHDA and SQIVND (reference sequence). The CDR3 contains 16 residues. The ends lost 6 bases at V and 4 bases at J; junction bases unmatched: 12. CDR3 in amino acids: CASSEVYGGAADTQYF. DNA for the CDR3: TGTGCCAGTAGCGAGGTATACGGGGGGGCTGCAGATACGCAGTATTTT.

The chain combines TRBV9 with TRBJ2-7, with D hard to call. CDR1 and CDR2 (germline): SGDLS, YYNGEE. V was shortened by 0 bases and J by 3 bases, with 10 bases between the two germline ends. This CDR3 spans 14 amino acids. Here the CDR3 DNA reads TGTGCCAGCAGCGTAGGTATAAACTTCTACGAGCAGTACTTC. The encoded protein is CASSVGINFYEQYF.

V is TRBV4-2 and J is TRBJ1-2; D might be TRBD1 (5 bases). With 3 bases removed from V and 0 bases from J, the gap between germline ends came to 14 bases. Germline V lookup: CDR1 LGHNA, CDR2 YNFKEQ. CDR3 length: 16 residues. CDR3 nucleotides: TGTGCCAGCAGCCATGAGACCCGGGGGGCTAACTATGGCTACACCTTC. Encoded protein: CASSHETRGANYGYTF.

V is TRBV9 and J is TRBJ2-7; D might be TRBD2 (5 bases). The CDR3 runs to 14 residues. Trimming removed 3 bases from V and 3 bases from J, with 13 bases in between. Germline CDR1 and CDR2: SGDLS and YYNGEE. CDR3 sequence reads: CASSGGGEGYEQYF. CDR3 in DNA: TGTGCCAGCAGCGGTGGAGGTGAAGGCTACGAGCAGTACTTC.

The chain uses TRBV7-3 and TRBJ2-3; no reliable D call. The CDR3 covers 16 residues. The V gene's germline CDR1 is SGHTA and CDR2 FQGTGA. V shed 5 bases and J shed 3 bases, with 18 bases lying between them. The CDR3 bases are TGTGCCAGCAGCACGCACCTCTCCGCAGGTACAGATACGCAGTATTTT. Amino acids: CASSTHLSAGTDTQYF.

The chain has TRBV6-5 and TRBJ2-5, with D maybe TRBD2 (5 bases). CDR3 size: 14 residues. From germline, CDR1 is MNHEY and CDR2 SVGAGI. Trimming took 7 bases from V and 5 from J, leaving 17 bases between them. CDR3 region: CASKVRRVGETQYF. CDR3 in DNA: TGTGCCAGCAAGGTGCGGCGGGTCGGTGAGACCCAGTACTTC.

The rearrangement joins TRBV28 to TRBJ1-2, with D tentatively TRBD1 (5 bases). The CDR3 is 13 residues long. Germline loops: CDR1 MDHEN, CDR2 SYDVKM. Trimming took off 1 base at V and 6 bases at J, with 9 bases between the two ends. CDR3: CASSLFGGDGYTF. CDR3 sequence (DNA): TGTGCCAGCAGTTTATTTGGAGGGGATGGCTACACCTTC.

The chain employs TRBV18 and TRBJ2-2; D not certain. The CDR3 totals 15 residues. The V gene's germline CDR1 is KGHSH and CDR2 LQKENI. V dropped 4 bases and J dropped 6 bases, with 15 bases sitting between them. The CDR3 loop reads CASSLYPGSAGELFF. The CDR3 DNA is TGTGCCAGCTCACTCTACCCTGGTTCCGCCGGGGAGCTGTTTTTT.

This chain uses TRBV12-3 or TRBV12-4 with TRBJ1-5; D unclear. The CDR3 consists of 12 residues. V lost 3 bases to trimming and J lost 5 bases, with 5 bases between them. CDR3 sequence (DNA): TGTGCCAGCAGTTTCCTACATCAGCCCCAGCATTTT. It encodes CASSFLHQPQHF.

This chain joins TRBV21-1 and TRBJ2-7; the tabulated D call, TRBD1, remains unverified against the DNA. TRBV21-1 is listed as a pseudogene. This CDR3 region has 18 residues. This CDR3 reads CASSKGRQDTGTPYEQYF. CDR3 bases: TGTGCCAGCAGCAAAGGAAGACAGGATACGGGAACACCCTACGAGCAGTACTTC.

This chain uses TRBV19 with TRBJ1-2, with TRBD1 identical over 7 bases. The CDR3 spans 14 residues. Germline loops: CDR1 LNHDA, CDR2 SQIVND (reference sequence). The junction had 3 bases not matched to a gene; V was cut back by 2 bases and J by 3 bases. The CDR3 here is CASSISGTDYGYTF. As DNA, the CDR3 is TGTGCCAGTAGTATATCAGGGACAGACTATGGCTACACCTTC. The full variable domain, with the rest looked up from reference TRBV19 and TRBJ1-2, is DGGITQSPKYLFRKEGQNVTLSCEQNLNHDAMYWYRQDPGQGLRLIYYSQIVNDFQKGDIAEGYSVSREKKESFPLTVTSAQKNPTAFYLCASSISGTDYGYTFGSGTRLTVV.

The chain couples TRBV19 to TRBJ2-6; D may be TRBD1 (6 bases). The V end lost 1 base, the J end lost 1 base, and 14 bases lay between the germline ends. In germline, CDR1 is LNHDA, CDR2 SQIVND (reference sequence). CDR3 size: 18 residues. CDR3 sequence (DNA): TGTGCCAGTAGTATAGTGGGCAGGGGTACGTCTGGGGCCAACGTCCTGACTTTC. Amino acids: CASSIVGRGTSGANVLTF.

The V gene is TRBV5-1, the J gene TRBJ2-3; D is undetermined. With 2 bases removed from V and 1 base from J, the gap between germline ends came to 11 bases. The germline gives CDR1 SGHRS, CDR2 YFSETQ. The CDR3 consists of 15 residues. The DNA of the CDR3 is TGCGCCAGCAGCTTCGGTACGTCTGGCACAGATACGCAGTATTTT. Translating it yields CASSFGTSGTDTQYF.

This clone was seen a few times. The chain carries TRBV5-1 and TRBJ1-2; D might be TRBD1 (5 bases). The V end lost 0 bases, the J end lost 6 bases, and 12 bases lay between the germline ends. Germline values: CDR1 SGHRS, CDR2 YFSETQ. CDR3 size: 14 residues. The CDR3 sequence is CASSLGARDDGYTF. DNA of the CDR3: TGCGCCAGCAGCTTGGGCGCCAGGGATGATGGCTACACCTTC.

The J gene is TRBJ1-1, the V gene TRBV6-1, with D unresolved. V lost 0 bases, J lost 0 bases, and 5 bases lay in between. This CDR3 region has 14 residues. The V gene's germline CDR1 is MNHNS and CDR2 SASEGT. The CDR3 loop is CASSEANLNTEAFF. The CDR3, as DNA: TGTGCCAGCAGTGAAGCTAACTTGAACACTGAAGCTTTCTTT.